This T cell receptor beta chain is drawn from a study of shared clonotypes between healthy human individuals. Profiling relied on immunoSEQ multiplex PCR, and the TCRdb table lists in-frame clones only, not all of them. Of around 700,000 clones detected, 73% appear once; the ten largest clones hold around 2%. Trimming took off 6 bases at V and 5 bases at J, with 10 bases between the two ends. The germline gives CDR1 MNHEY, CDR2 SVGAGI. The CDR3 sequence is 12 residues long. The gene calls are TRBV6-5 and TRBJ2-5, with D possibly being TRBD2 (7 bases). Sequenced material: memory CD4+ T cells sorted from blood. Documented subset: CD45RA-negative fraction. This clonotype was obtained from a woman aged 25 to 39 in good health. In DNA, the CDR3 is TGTGCCAGCAGAGGGGGAGGGGAGACCCAGTACTTC. Translated: CASRGGGETQYF.